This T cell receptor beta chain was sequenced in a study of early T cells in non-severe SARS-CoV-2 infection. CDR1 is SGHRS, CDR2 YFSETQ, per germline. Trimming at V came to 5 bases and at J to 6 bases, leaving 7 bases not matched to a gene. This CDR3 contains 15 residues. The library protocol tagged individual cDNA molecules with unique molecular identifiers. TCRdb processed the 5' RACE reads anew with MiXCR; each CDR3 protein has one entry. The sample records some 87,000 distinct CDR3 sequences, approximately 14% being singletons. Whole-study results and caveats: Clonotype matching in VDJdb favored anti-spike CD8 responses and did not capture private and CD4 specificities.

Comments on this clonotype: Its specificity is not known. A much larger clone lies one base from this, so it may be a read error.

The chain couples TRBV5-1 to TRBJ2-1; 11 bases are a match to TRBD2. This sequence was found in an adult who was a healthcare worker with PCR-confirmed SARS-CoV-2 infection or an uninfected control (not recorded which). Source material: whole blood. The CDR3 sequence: CASRLAGATFNEQFF. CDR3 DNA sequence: TGCGCCAGCAGACTAGCGGGGGCTACCTTCAATGAGCAGTTCTTC.